This is a list of T cell receptor beta chains from one sample in a study of shared clonotypes between healthy human individuals. Generated by immunoSEQ multiplex PCR, the TCRdb table keeps only in-frame clones and is missing some. The sample has around 2.1 million clones; 85% to 95% are singletons. The source material was naive CD8+ T cells from PBMCs. The receptors were gathered from a man younger than 30 in good health. Some clones in this sample may be carry-over from other donors' samples. CDR3s include the opening cysteine and the closing phenylalanine or tryptophan.

j_call v_call cdr3_aa
TRBJ2-5 TRBV7-2 CASSARGTGATQYF
TRBJ2-5 TRBV5-1 CASSWAQEGETQYF
TRBJ1-4 TRBV9 CASSPRGQHNEKLFF
TRBJ1-2 TRBV27 CASSSWTASNYGYTF
TRBJ2-7 TRBV2 CASSERRFPDEQYF
TRBJ2-5 TRBV27 CASSLIETQYF
TRBJ2-2 TRBV11-2 CASSSKTRELFF
TRBJ1-4 TRBV4-1 CASSHTPKRGNEKLFF
TRBJ1-4 TRBV11-2 CASSLGAGPGEKLFF
TRBJ2-1 TRBV4-1 CASSQTSSGYEQFF
TRBJ2-3 TRBV11-3 CASSLRGGGSPDTQYF
TRBJ2-1 TRBV27 CASSDFRDSGYNEQFF
TRBJ2-2 TRBV7-9 CASSFPRADGELFF
TRBJ2-7 TRBV6-6 CASSTRISSYEQYF
TRBJ2-1 TRBV29-1 CSVLAEGNEQFF
TRBJ1-3 TRBV28 CASSKVYWDTIYF
TRBJ2-7 TRBV6-1 CASSEGGLHSYEQYF
TRBJ2-1 TRBV29-1 CSGRARGNEQFF
TRBJ2-7 TRBV27 CASSPGTSGRAPLEQYF
TRBJ1-5 TRBV7-9 CASSLSLGGNDQPQHF
TRBJ2-7 TRBV29-1 CSVGPSGIYEQYF
TRBJ2-3 TRBV5-1 CASSFLEGEVTDTQYF
TRBJ2-1 TRBV6-4 CASSEVTGGSEQFF
TRBJ1-5 TRBV5-8 CASSLLGQNNQPQHF
TRBJ2-1 TRBV5-8 CASSSFSGGEIRNNEQFF
TRBJ2-3 TRBV7-9 CASTQNSGTRDTQYF
TRBJ2-7 TRBV10-3 CAISGRSGYEQYF
TRBJ2-1 TRBV2 CASSDELAWGEQFF
TRBJ2-7 TRBV2 CASAGGFSYEQYF
TRBJ1-2 TRBV5-6 CASSLGTGLSGYTF
TRBJ2-7 TRBV9 CASSVVGRAIAAEQYF
TRBJ1-1 TRBV28 CASSRTYEAFF
TRBJ2-7 TRBV4-1 CASSQVQGLLNSYEQYF
TRBJ1-2 TRBV28 CASSLPTGDYGYTF
TRBJ1-5 TRBV2 CASSEKGSNQPQHF
TRBJ2-1 TRBV5-6 CASSPTFTNEQFF
TRBJ2-2 TRBV7-3 CASSERAGANTGELFF
TRBJ1-1 TRBV19 CASSIGRGRGVNTEAFF
TRBJ1-6 TRBV6-5 CASSYRGTYNSPLHF
TRBJ2-1 TRBV7-9 CASSSGWGGSSYNEQFF
TRBJ1-1 TRBV6-1 CASSKTEAFF
TRBJ2-7 TRBV27 CASSFNGYRETYEQYF
TRBJ2-5 TRBV28 CASSLVADQETQYF
TRBJ1-2 TRBV30 CAWSVGQGAVRSGYTF
TRBJ2-7 TRBV27 CASSLRDTITYEQYF
TRBJ2-7 TRBV7-3 CASSLTGTGEQYF
TRBJ2-1 TRBV4-1 CASSQPLVLTYNEQFF
TRBJ1-5 TRBV4-1 CASSPGAYQPQHF
TRBJ2-7 TRBV6-1 CASSGRGPYEQYF
TRBJ1-2 TRBV27 CASSPNKRTEINYGYTF
TRBJ1-2 TRBV28 CASSYDRIYGYTF
TRBJ2-5 TRBV9 CASSTGGQLAETQYF
TRBJ2-1 TRBV4-2 CASSQGLENEQFF
TRBJ2-2 TRBV7-9 CASPSQVAGELFF